This T cell receptor (beta chain) emerged from a study of shared clonotypes between healthy human individuals. Study results and limitations: The genetic and exposure-history diversity represented was limited by few donors.

This clone was found once. Its antigen is still unknown. Within the sample, other DNA sequences also encode this same CDR3. CDR1 is LNHNV and CDR2 is YYDKDF in the germline V gene (reference sequence). Trimming left V 3 bases short and J 2 bases short, with 7 bases between. This CDR3 comprises 13 residues. Measured with immunoSEQ multiplex PCR; TCRdb has only the in-frame clones, and not every one. The table has 2.3 million or so clones, 80% to 95% seen once; the top ten hold about 0.37%. This clonotype originated in a man younger than 35 in good health. Some clones in this sample may be carry-over from other donors' samples. The sequenced sample was naive CD4+ T cells from PBMCs. The subset denotes: CD45RA+ positively selected. The J gene is TRBJ2-5, the V gene TRBV15; D not resolved. Written as DNA, the CDR3 is TGTGCCACCAGCAGGGACCAACAAGAGACCCAGTACTTC. Amino acids: CATSRDQQETQYF.